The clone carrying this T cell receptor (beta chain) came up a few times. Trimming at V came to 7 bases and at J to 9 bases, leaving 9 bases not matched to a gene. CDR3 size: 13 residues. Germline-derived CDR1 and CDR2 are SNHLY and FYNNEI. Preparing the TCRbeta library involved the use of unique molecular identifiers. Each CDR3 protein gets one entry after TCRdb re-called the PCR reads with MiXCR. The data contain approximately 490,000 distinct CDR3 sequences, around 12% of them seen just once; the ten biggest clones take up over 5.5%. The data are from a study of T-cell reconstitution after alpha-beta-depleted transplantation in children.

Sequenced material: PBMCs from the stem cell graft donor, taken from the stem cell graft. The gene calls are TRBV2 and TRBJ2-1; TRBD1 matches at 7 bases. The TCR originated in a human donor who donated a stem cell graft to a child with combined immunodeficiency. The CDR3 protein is CASIGMQGVEQFF. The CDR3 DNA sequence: TGTGCCAGCATCGGTATGCAGGGGGTTGAGCAGTTCTTC.